This record looks at one T cell receptor beta chain sequence and its context. From germline, CDR1 is SGHRS and CDR2 YFSETQ. This CDR3 spans 14 amino acids. J was trimmed by 5 bases and V by 4 bases; bases with no gene match: 8. These data come from a study of blood T cell repertoires in COVID-19. About the research overall: Samples taken during acute and convalescent COVID-19 were collected in the United States, Italy and Spain. PBMCs, B-cell-depleted T cells, or T cells were the source of the cDNA or gDNA that made up the material.

Original handling: Scientists estimated how many nucleated cells there were by amplifying reference gene primers. The table came from immunoSEQ multiplex PCR; TCRdb's copy has only in-frame clones and leaves some out. The DNA was the basis for D and trimming; V, J and clone size are from that table. Seen here are about 90,000 clones, around 88% observed once, and the top ten hold approximately 0.5%. The TCR sequence derives from a man in his sixties with acute or convalescent COVID-19. V gene TRBV5-1 combines with J gene TRBJ1-1; 7 bases fit TRBD1. Source material: peripheral blood. The CDR3 DNA is TGCGCCAGCAGCCAAATGACAGGGAGTACTGAAGCTTTCTTT. Translation: CASSQMTGSTEAFF.